Below, 10 T cell receptor beta chains from the same sample are listed, as sequenced in a study of blood T cell repertoires in COVID-19. TCRdb keeps only in-frame clones here, not all; method: immunoSEQ multiplex PCR. The table includes under 200,000 clones, about four fifths detected once. Material: peripheral blood. The source is an older woman with COVID-19, enrolled during active disease.

V usage is TRBV19 and J usage is TRBJ2-1; D ambiguous. The CDR3 is 15 residues long. V was clipped by 6 bases and J by 0 bases, with 12 bases between them. Germline loops: CDR1 LNHDA, CDR2 SQIVND (reference sequence). In nucleotides, the CDR3 is TGTGCCAGTAGCCCACGCACGAGCTCCTACAATGAGCAGTTCTTC. This codes for CASSPRTSSYNEQFF.

The V call is TRBV10-3, the J call TRBJ2-3; 8 bases match TRBD2. CDR1 and CDR2 from the germline V gene are ENHRY and SYGVKD. The CDR3 totals 16 residues. After removal of 5 bases from V and 3 bases from J, the junction contained 10 bases not matched to a gene. The CDR3 sequence is CAISSGGGGTTDTQYF. CDR3 sequence (DNA): TGTGCCATCAGTTCGGGGGGCGGGGGGACGACAGATACGCAGTATTTT.

V and J are TRBV6-5 and TRBJ2-1; the match to TRBD1 covers 9 bases. There are 16 residues in the CDR3. The junction had 8 bases not matched to a gene; V was cut back by 2 bases and J by 6 bases. Per germline, CDR1 MNHEY and CDR2 SVGAGI. CDR3 protein: CASSYAGTGNLNEQFF. The DNA of the CDR3 is TGTGCCAGCAGTTACGCCGGGACAGGGAACCTCAATGAGCAGTTCTTC.

The V and J genes are TRBV7-3 and TRBJ2-2; no definite D call. V was cut by 8 bases and J by 3 bases, with 7 bases left in between. The CDR3 has 12 residues. Germline-derived CDR1 and CDR2 are SGHTA and FQGTGA. The CDR3 sequence is CASGQDTGELFF. The CDR3 bases are TGTGCCAGCGGGCAGGACACCGGGGAGCTGTTTTTT.

The chain recombines TRBV6-5 with TRBJ2-1; no reliable D call. V was pared by 5 bases and J by 10 bases, with 15 bases between. Germline loops: CDR1 MNHEY, CDR2 SVGAGI. The CDR3 length is 13 residues. The CDR3 nucleotides are TGTGCCAGCAGTAACCTGGGCTCCCCGGAGCAGTTCTTC. Its translation: CASSNLGSPEQFF.

V usage is TRBV11-3 and J usage is TRBJ2-3, with TRBD2 as a possible D gene (6 bases). Germline values: CDR1 SGHNT, CDR2 YENEEA. There are 16 residues in the CDR3. V was clipped by 5 bases and J by 0 bases, with 15 bases between them. The CDR3 spells CASSQGGGASTDTQYF. The CDR3 region has the DNA TGTGCCAGCAGCCAGGGTGGCGGGGCGAGCACAGATACGCAGTATTTT.

The CDR3 loop reads CASSRQTPGYEQYF. CDR3 bases: TGTGCCAGCAGTCGCCAGACCCCAGGGTACGAGCAGTACTTC. The rearrangement links TRBV6-6 to TRBJ2-7, with D possibly TRBD1 on 5 matching bases. The germline CDR1 and CDR2 sequences are MNHNY and SVGAGI (reference sequence). The CDR3 spans 14 residues. Trimming left V 5 bases short and J 4 bases short, with 15 bases between.

This clone was seen a single time. The CDR3 reads CASRAGPSYEQYF. In nucleotides, the CDR3 is TGTGCCAGCAGGGCAGGGCCTTCCTACGAGCAGTACTTC. This rearrangement joins TRBV6-5 to TRBJ2-7; TRBD1 is a possible D gene (5 bases). Germline V CDR1 and CDR2: MNHEY, SVGAGI. V was clipped by 6 bases and J by 1 base, with 10 bases between them. CDR3 length: 13 amino acids.

The CDR3 coding sequence is TGTGCCAGCAGCATTATCCCTGAAGCAGGGGGTTACGAGCAGTACTTC. Amino acid sequence: CASSIIPEAGGYEQYF. The chain is built from TRBV7-2 and TRBJ2-7; 7 bases are a match to TRBD1. CDR3 length: 16 residues. With V trimmed by 5 bases and J by 4 bases, 14 bases remained unmatched. Germline CDR1 and CDR2: SGHTA and FQGNSA.

The chain uses TRBV4-2 and TRBJ2-5, with TRBD2 identical over 10 bases. The V and J ends lost 4 bases and 5 bases, in that order; junction bases with no gene match: 10. The germline CDR1 and CDR2 sequences are LGHNA and YNFKEQ. The CDR3 runs 16 residues. The CDR3: CASSLALEREGETQYF. CDR3 sequence (DNA): TGTGCCAGCAGCCTGGCCCTGGAGCGGGAGGGGGAGACCCAGTACTTC.